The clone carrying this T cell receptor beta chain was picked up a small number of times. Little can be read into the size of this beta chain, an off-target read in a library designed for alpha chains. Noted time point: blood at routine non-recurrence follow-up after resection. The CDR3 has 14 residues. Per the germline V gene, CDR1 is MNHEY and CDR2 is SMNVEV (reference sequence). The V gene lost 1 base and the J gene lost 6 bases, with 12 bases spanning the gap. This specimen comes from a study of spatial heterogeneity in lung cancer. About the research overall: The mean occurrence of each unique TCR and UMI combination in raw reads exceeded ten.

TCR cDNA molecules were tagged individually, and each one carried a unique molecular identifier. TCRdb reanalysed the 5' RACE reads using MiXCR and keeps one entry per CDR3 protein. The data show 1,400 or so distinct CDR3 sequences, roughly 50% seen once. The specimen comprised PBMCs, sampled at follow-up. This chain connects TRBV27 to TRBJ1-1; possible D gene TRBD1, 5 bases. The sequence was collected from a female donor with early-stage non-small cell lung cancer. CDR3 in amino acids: CASSLYSGLSEAFF. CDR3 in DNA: TGTGCCAGCAGTTTATACTCAGGGTTGTCTGAAGCTTTCTTT.